This T cell receptor (beta chain) was identified in a study of blood T cell repertoires in COVID-19. Background on the study: Italy, Spain and the United States were the sources of the convalescent and acute COVID-19 samples.

CDR1 and CDR2 (germline): MNHEY, SVGAGI. The CDR3 runs to 16 residues. The ends lost 2 bases at V and 8 bases at J; junction bases unmatched: 8. In the authors' workflow: Scientists estimated how many nucleated cells there were by amplifying reference gene primers. The protocol was immunoSEQ multiplex PCR, while the TCRdb copy is restricted to in-frame clones and leaves out a portion. Clonal size and the V and J genes are those of that table, whereas D and trimming came from the DNA. The repertoire has some 140,000 clones, around 78% of them found once; the top ten carry 9.5% to 14%. Sequenced input: peripheral blood. This chain links TRBV6-5 with TRBJ1-4; 10 bases map to TRBD1. The receptor's source is a human donor in a cohort sampled during active COVID-19. The CDR3 protein is CASSYGTGVSKEKLFF. In nucleotides, the CDR3 is TGTGCCAGCAGTTACGGGACAGGGGTTTCGAAGGAAAAACTGTTTTTT.